This T cell receptor (beta chain) was sequenced during a study of blood T cell repertoires in COVID-19. V dropped 6 bases and J dropped 1 base, with 12 bases sitting between them. CDR1 and CDR2 from the germline V gene are KGHSH and LQKENI. The CDR3 has 14 amino acids. Assay used: immunoSEQ multiplex PCR; TCRdb lists only in-frame clones, some missing. The profile shows more than 95,000 clones, 82% of them singletons. The receptor was isolated from a man in his 60s with acute or convalescent COVID-19. V usage is TRBV18 and J usage is TRBJ2-5, with a possible D match to TRBD1 (6 bases). Sequencing was done on a sample of peripheral blood. The CDR3 is CASSDRRIQETQYF. As DNA, the CDR3 is TGTGCCAGCTCGGACAGAAGGATCCAAGAGACCCAGTACTTC.